This T cell receptor beta chain derives from a study of somatic mutations in cytotoxic T cells in rheumatoid arthritis. Trimming stripped 3 bases from V and 0 bases from J, with 5 bases between. Germline CDR1 is SGHVS and CDR2 is FNYEAQ. The CDR3 has 13 amino acids. The data were produced by immunoSEQ multiplex PCR, yet TCRdb's version contains in-frame clones alone and is incomplete. This table holds 15,000 to 20,000 clones, more than 60% found once. What was sequenced was CD8+ T cells sorted from blood. The chain combines TRBV7-6 with TRBJ1-2, with no clear D. This TCR was recovered from a woman in her sixties or seventies in good health. The CDR3 reads CASSFTANYGYTF. In DNA form, the CDR3 reads TGTGCCAGCAGCTTTACAGCTAACTATGGCTACACCTTC.